The source of this TCR beta chain is a study of blood T cell repertoires in COVID-19. In its sample, this clone was seen a few times. Germline V gene sequence: CDR1 SGDLS, CDR2 YYNGEE. CDR3 size: 15 residues. V was clipped by 0 bases and J by 4 bases, with 14 bases between them. Authors' processing steps: From reference gene primer amplification, estimates of nucleated cell counts were derived. Profiled with immunoSEQ multiplex PCR; TCRdb holds only in-frame clones, not every one. The D gene and trimming were derived from the DNA, and the V and J assignments and clone size from that table. The table has roughly 75,000 clones, roughly 86% seen once.

The sequenced material came from peripheral blood. The J gene is TRBJ2-7, the V gene TRBV9; a possible D gene is TRBD1 (6 bases). The TCR comes from a woman in her 70s with acute or convalescent COVID-19. CDR3 bases: TGTGCCAGCAGCGTAGCGGCAGGGGACCCATACGAGCAGTACTTC. Its protein is CASSVAAGDPYEQYF.